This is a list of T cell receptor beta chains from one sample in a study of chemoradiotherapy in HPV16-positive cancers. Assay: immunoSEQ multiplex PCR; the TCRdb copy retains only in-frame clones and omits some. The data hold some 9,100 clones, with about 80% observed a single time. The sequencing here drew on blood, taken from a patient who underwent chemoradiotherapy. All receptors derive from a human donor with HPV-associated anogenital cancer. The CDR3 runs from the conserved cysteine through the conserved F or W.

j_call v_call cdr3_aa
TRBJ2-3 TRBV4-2 CASSQYGGGGSDTQYF
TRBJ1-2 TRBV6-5 CASSYSGFGYTF
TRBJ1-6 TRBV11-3 CASSLEENSPLHF
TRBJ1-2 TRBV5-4 CASSIQGGLGYTF
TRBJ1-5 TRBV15 CATSRAGRSNQPQHF
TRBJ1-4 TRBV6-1 CASSEMQDRINEKLFF
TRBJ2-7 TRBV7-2 CASSDTWNPVEQYF
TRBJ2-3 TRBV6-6 CASSYLSYGDTQYF
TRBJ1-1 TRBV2 CASTEWTGTTEAFF
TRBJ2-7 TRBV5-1 CASSGGGGAVTYEQYF
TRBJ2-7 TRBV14 CASSQLRYEQYF
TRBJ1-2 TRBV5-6 CASTNRDGHGYTF
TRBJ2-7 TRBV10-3 CAISESPSSYEQYF
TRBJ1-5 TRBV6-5 CASSYSAARGQPQHF
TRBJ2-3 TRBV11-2 CASSFRGAGTDTQYF
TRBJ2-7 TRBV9 CASSSQTDEQYF
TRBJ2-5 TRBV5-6 CASSLGPETQYF
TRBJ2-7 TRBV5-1 CASSLVSGRSGQYF